Sequencing of this T cell receptor (beta chain) was carried out in a study of T cell responses to AZD1222 COVID-19 vaccine. Looked up from germline, CDR1 is SGHNT and CDR2 is YENEEA. The CDR3 is made up of 15 amino acids. Trimming removed 5 bases at V and 6 bases at J, with 17 bases between. Repertoires were generated with immunoSEQ multiplex PCR, while TCRdb's copy carries only in-frame clones and drops some. The sample comprises roughly 110,000 clones, roughly nine tenths of which are singletons, and 4.5% to 6% rests with the top ten. With respect to this clone: No antigen is known for it.

Study outcomes and limitations: A rise in Spike-specific TCR breadth and depth followed two AZD1222 doses. After the peak T cell response, and only then, were repertoires sampled. Spike regions recognized by vaccine-associated CD4 TCRs spanned the protein, led by 160-218 and 743-854. Variant regions that are unmutated are reportedly the target of nearly half of spike-specific TCRs.

This receptor was obtained from an adult who received the AZD1222 COVID-19 vaccine. The V call is TRBV11-3, the J call TRBJ2-1; D might be TRBD2 (7 bases). The source material was peripheral blood, sampled 28 days after the second AZD1222 dose. CDR3 bases: TGTGCCAGCAGCCCTCGGGGGGCCCCTCTCAATGAGCAGTTCTTC. It encodes CASSPRGAPLNEQFF.